The rows below give T cell receptor beta chains drawn from one sample of a study of shared clonotypes between healthy human individuals. Libraries were prepared by immunoSEQ multiplex PCR; TCRdb keeps only in-frame clonotypes and omits some of them. The table has some 200,000 clones, over 50% seen once. The specimen was memory CD4+ T cells sorted from blood. Every receptor here comes from a young man in good health. Each CDR3 is given with its conserved first and last residue. Each record gives: V gene, CDR3 protein.

>TRBV7-9
CASSLLAGGSYEQYF
>TRBV27
CASSSNRITQETQYF
>TRBV20-1
CSAVAPAYF
>TRBV4-1
CASSQGGWVTNEKLFF
>TRBV10-1
CASRATSGEVDTQYF
>TRBV2
CASSVRQSTDTQYF
>TRBV4-3
CASSQDGDLRPSYNEQFF
>TRBV9
CASSTSSGNYGYTF
>TRBV10-3
CAINPGTGYTIYF
>TRBV6-5
CASSPLGTADEQFF
>TRBV7-9
CASSLGTSGVYEQYF
>TRBV5-1
CASRPGSGVSTGELFF
>TRBV19
CASSDYGNQPQHF
>TRBV6-6
CASSPSTETQYF
>TRBV5-5
CASTPGGSDGFTEAFF
>TRBV19
CASSIRGGEVTGELFF
>TRBV6-6
CASSYLAYNEQFF
>TRBV21-1
CASSNRVWGRIFETQYF
>TRBV6-1
CASRRGTNTGELFF
>TRBV7-8
CASSSGLAGPYNEQFF
>TRBV4-1
CASSQEGGYTF
>TRBV5-6
CASSLMISGTSTDTQYF